The rows below give T cell receptor beta chains drawn from one sample of a study of blood T cell repertoires in COVID-19. Generated by immunoSEQ multiplex PCR, the TCRdb table keeps only in-frame clones and is missing some. The sample contains roughly 70,000 clones, about 82% of which appear only once. Specimen: peripheral blood. Every receptor here comes from a woman aged 80 or over with active or convalescent COVID-19. The CDR3 runs from the conserved cysteine through the conserved F or W. D genes are given only for firm matches. Size values are once, few and many counts, or a class for expanded clones, and some rows have none.

J	length	D	V	size	CDR3	DNA
TRBJ2-3	13	NA	TRBV9	once	CASAKSEADTQYF	TGTGCCAGCGCAAAGTCAGAGGCAGATACGCAGTATTTT
TRBJ1-1	13	NA	TRBV7-9	NA	CASSLGWTVVAFF	TGTGCCAGCAGCTTAGGTTGGACAGTTGTTGCTTTCTTT
TRBJ2-1	14	NA	TRBV6-2/TRBV6-3	NA	CASSYSGTGVEQFF	TGTGCCAGCAGTTACTCCGGGACGGGGGTTGAGCAGTTCTTC
TRBJ1-6	15	NA	TRBV9	NA	CASSVSPAGGSPLHF	TGTGCCAGCAGCGTCTCACCGGCGGGTGGCTCACCCCTCCACTTT
TRBJ1-2	11	NA	TRBV19	NA	CASSLFYGYTF	TGTGCCAGTAGTCTTTTCTATGGCTACACCTTC
TRBJ2-1	14	NA	TRBV5-1	NA	CASSLEERSNEQFF	TGCGCCAGCAGCTTGGAGGAAAGGAGCAATGAGCAGTTCTTC
TRBJ1-6	14	NA	TRBV11-3	once	CASSQVLSNSPLHF	TGTGCCAGCAGTCAGGTGCTGTCGAATTCACCCCTCCACTTT
TRBJ2-1	16	NA	TRBV5-4	NA	CASSLQSGRAHNEQFF	TGTGCCAGCAGCCTCCAAAGCGGGCGGGCTCATAATGAGCAGTTCTTC
TRBJ2-3	16	TRBD2	TRBV7-9	few	CASSLSLAGYTDTQYF	TGTGCCAGCAGCTTAAGCCTAGCGGGCTACACAGATACGCAGTATTTT
TRBJ1-1	13	NA	TRBV18	NA	CASSPQGNTEAFF	TGTGCCAGCTCTCCCCAGGGGAACACTGAAGCTTTCTTT
TRBJ2-1	15	TRBD2	TRBV5-1	NA	CASSLGGAAGNEQFF	TGCGCCAGCAGCCTCGGGGGGGCGGCCGGCAATGAGCAGTTCTTC
TRBJ2-7	14	TRBD1	TRBV29-1	NA	CSVQPGQGRYEQYF	TGCAGCGTGCAACCGGGACAGGGGCGATACGAGCAGTACTTC
TRBJ2-1	15	TRBD2	TRBV6-5	NA	CASTLAAHSYNEQFF	TGTGCCAGCACCCTAGCGGCCCACTCCTACAATGAGCAGTTCTTC
TRBJ2-7	14	TRBD2	TRBV6-2/TRBV6-3	NA	CASSHSGGGYEQYF	TGTGCCAGCAGTCATAGCGGGGGTGGCTACGAGCAGTACTTC
TRBJ2-3	16	NA	TRBV18	NA	CASSTISGASTDTQYF	TGTGCCAGCTCCACCATTAGCGGAGCTAGCACAGATACGCAGTATTTT
TRBJ2-5	15	NA	TRBV14	NA	CASSQLRATQETQYF	TGTGCCAGCAGCCAACTCAGGGCCACTCAAGAGACCCAGTACTTC
TRBJ1-4	15	NA	TRBV5-8	NA	CASSLVLGHSEKLFF	TGTGCCAGCAGCTTGGTTTTGGGACATAGTGAAAAACTGTTTTTT
TRBJ2-3	16	TRBD2	TRBV11-2	once	CASSFGAGGPTDTQYF	TGTGCCAGCAGTTTTGGCGCGGGGGGACCCACAGATACGCAGTATTTT
TRBJ2-5	16	NA	TRBV7-8	NA	CASSLGLGQNQETQYF	TGTGCCAGCAGCTTAGGTCTCGGACAGAACCAAGAGACCCAGTACTTC
TRBJ2-5	16	NA	TRBV7-9	NA	CASSLSQQALQETQYF	TGTGCCAGCAGCTTATCTCAACAGGCCCTCCAAGAGACCCAGTACTTC
TRBJ2-2	15	NA	TRBV24-1	NA	CATSDLNLNTGELFF	TGTGCCACCAGTGATTTGAACCTAAACACCGGGGAGCTGTTTTTT
TRBJ1-1	14	NA	TRBV5-4	NA	CASSQPTDTGEAFF	TGTGCCAGCAGCCAACCGACAGACACTGGTGAAGCTTTCTTT
TRBJ2-1	18	TRBD2	TRBV5-1	NA	CARRAGGLAGDMWNEQFF	TGCGCCCGCAGGGCCGGGGGGCTAGCGGGGGATATGTGGAATGAGCAGTTCTTC
TRBJ1-4	16	NA	TRBV4-2	NA	CASSPKGGYTNEKLFF	TGTGCCAGCAGCCCCAAGGGAGGGTATACTAATGAAAAACTGTTTTTT
TRBJ2-7	16	TRBD2	TRBV12-5	few	CASGLVRVAGRGEQYF	TGTGCTAGTGGTTTGGTACGAGTAGCGGGAAGGGGCGAGCAGTACTTC
TRBJ2-3	16	NA	TRBV18	NA	CASSQTGTALTDTQYF	TGTGCCAGCTCACAAACAGGGACGGCCCTCACAGATACGCAGTATTTT
TRBJ1-1	15	NA	TRBV7-9	NA	CASSPSTGWNTEAFF	TGTGCCAGCAGCCCCTCCACGGGGTGGAACACTGAAGCTTTCTTT
TRBJ1-5	15	NA	TRBV19	NA	CASSVGTNSNQPQHF	TGTGCCAGTAGTGTCGGGACAAATAGCAATCAGCCCCAGCATTTT
TRBJ2-1	15	TRBD2	TRBV7-8	NA	CASSPSGRFYNEQFF	TGTGCCAGCAGCCCGAGCGGGAGGTTCTACAATGAGCAGTTCTTC
TRBJ2-5	15	TRBD2	TRBV19	NA	CASRPPGGTGETQYF	TGTGCCAGTAGGCCCCCCGGGGGGACGGGAGAGACCCAGTACTTC
TRBJ1-2	15	TRBD1	TRBV7-9	NA	CASRSGTGRNYGYTF	TGTGCCAGCAGGTCCGGGACAGGGAGGAACTATGGCTACACCTTC
TRBJ2-2	15	TRBD1	TRBV27	NA	CASRYRGLNTGELFF	TGTGCCAGCCGATACAGGGGATTGAACACCGGGGAGCTGTTTTTT
TRBJ2-7	17	NA	TRBV27	NA	CASSLSTSPRLHYEQYF	TGTGCCAGCAGTTTATCCACCTCCCCGCGGCTCCACTACGAGCAGTACTTC
TRBJ2-2	16	TRBD1	TRBV28	NA	CASRLHDRANTGELFF	TGTGCCAGCAGGCTTCACGACAGGGCGAACACCGGGGAGCTGTTTTTT
TRBJ2-7	15	NA	TRBV19	NA	CASSARGSWDYEQYF	TGTGCCAGTAGTGCCAGGGGTTCATGGGACTACGAGCAGTACTTC